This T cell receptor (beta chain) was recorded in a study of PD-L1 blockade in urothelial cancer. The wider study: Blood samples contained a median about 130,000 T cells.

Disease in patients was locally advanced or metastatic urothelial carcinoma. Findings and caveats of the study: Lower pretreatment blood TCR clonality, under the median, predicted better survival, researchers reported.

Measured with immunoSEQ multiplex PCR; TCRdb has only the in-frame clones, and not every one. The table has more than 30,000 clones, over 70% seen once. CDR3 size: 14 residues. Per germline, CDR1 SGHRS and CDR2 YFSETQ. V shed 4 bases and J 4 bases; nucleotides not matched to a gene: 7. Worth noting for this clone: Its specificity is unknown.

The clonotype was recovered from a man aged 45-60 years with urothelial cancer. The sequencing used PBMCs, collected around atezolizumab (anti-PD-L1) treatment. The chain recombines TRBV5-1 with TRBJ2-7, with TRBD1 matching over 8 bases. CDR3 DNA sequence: TGCGCCAGCAGCCCCGACAGGGGATGGTACGAGCAGTACTTC. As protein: CASSPDRGWYEQYF. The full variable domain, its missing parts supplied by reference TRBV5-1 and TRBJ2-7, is KAGVTQTPRYLIKTRGQQVTLSCSPISGHRSVSWYQQTPGQGLQFLFEYFSETQRNKGNFPGRFSGRQFSNSRSEMNVSTLELGDSALYLCASSPDRGWYEQYFGPGTRLTVT.